The 25 T cell receptor beta chains below all came from one sample that was sequenced in a study of cytomegalovirus exposure and HLA in healthy donors. 60 Vbeta and 13 Jbeta primers were used in PCR. Here immunoSEQ multiplex PCR was the method, and the copy in TCRdb shows in-frame clones only, minus some. The sample consists of over 70,000 clones, around 84% of them appearing once. The sample consisted of PBMCs. The receptors stem from a man aged 18-30 years in good health and CMV-seronegative.

This clone was counted once. CDR3 sequence reads: CAISGFGNYGYTF. The CDR3 bases are TGTGCCATCAGTGGTTTCGGTAACTATGGCTACACCTTC. The chain joins TRBV10-3 to TRBJ1-2; D remains ambiguous. The CDR3 has 13 amino acids. The V and J ends lost 4 bases and 1 base respectively, with 7 bases between them. Germline values: CDR1 ENHRY, CDR2 SYGVKD.

The rearrangement links TRBV6-1 to TRBJ1-5; weak D call: TRBD1 (5 bases). This CDR3 is 15 amino acids long. The V gene's germline CDR1 is MNHNS and CDR2 SASEGT. The germline V and J ends were trimmed by 5 bases and 0 bases, with 11 bases remaining between them. The CDR3 nucleotides are TGTGCCAGCAGTCCCCAGGGTGATAGCAATCAGCCCCAGCATTTT. This gives the protein CASSPQGDSNQPQHF.

This clone has a single count. Different DNA sequences within this sample yield the same CDR3. This rearrangement joins TRBV18 to TRBJ2-1; 10 bases line up with TRBD1. The V gene's germline CDR1 is KGHSH and CDR2 LQKENI. The V gene end was trimmed by 4 bases and the J gene end by 3 bases; junction bases not matched to a gene: 6. The CDR3 consists of 16 residues. The CDR3 spells CASSRMTGGVYNEQFF. The CDR3 coding sequence is TGTGCCAGCTCACGGATGACAGGGGGCGTCTACAATGAGCAGTTCTTC.

The rearrangement uses TRBV6-5 and TRBJ1-4; 9 positions match TRBD1. The CDR3 is made up of 15 amino acids. Per germline, CDR1 MNHEY and CDR2 SVGAGI. The trim removed 3 bases at V and 8 bases at J, leaving 7 bases unmatched. The chain's CDR3 is CASSYRDRVGEKLFF. CDR3 bases: TGTGCCAGCAGTTATAGGGACAGGGTGGGAGAAAAACTGTTTTTT.

This clone has a single count. This chain uses TRBV5-1 with TRBJ1-6, with 7 bases that match TRBD1. The CDR3 totals 17 residues. Looked up from germline, CDR1 is SGHRS and CDR2 is YFSETQ. V gave up 0 bases and J gave up 5 bases; unmatched junction bases: 8. The CDR3 here is CASSLAPTGMNNSPLHF. The DNA of the CDR3 is TGCGCCAGCAGCTTGGCCCCGACAGGGATGAATAATTCACCCCTCCACTTT.

V is TRBV4-2 and J is TRBJ1-2; D uncertain. The CDR3 is 18 amino acids. Germline V CDR1 and CDR2: LGHNA, YNFKEQ. Trimming took 0 bases from V and 1 from J, leaving 18 bases between them. This chain's CDR3 is CASSQEKTHATVNYGYTF. In DNA form, the CDR3 reads TGTGCCAGCAGCCAAGAGAAAACCCACGCCACTGTTAACTATGGCTACACCTTC.

This clone was found a few times. The chain recombines TRBV9 with TRBJ2-6, with TRBD1 as a possible D gene (5 bases). V gave up 3 bases and J gave up 4 bases, with 14 bases separating them. The CDR3 consists of 16 residues. From germline, CDR1 is SGDLS and CDR2 YYNGEE. CDR3 sequence: CASSADSRPGANVLTF. The DNA for the CDR3 is TGTGCCAGCAGCGCCGACAGTCGCCCCGGGGCCAACGTCCTGACTTTC.

CDR3 loop: CASSHPGQGIGTNQPQHF. CDR3 sequence (DNA): TGCGCCAGCAGCCATCCGGGACAGGGGATTGGTACCAATCAGCCCCAGCATTTT. The gene calls are TRBV4-1 and TRBJ1-5, with 10 bases fitting TRBD1. After removal of 3 bases from V and 3 bases from J, the junction contained 11 bases not matched to a gene. The CDR3 is 18 amino acids. CDR1 is MGHRA, CDR2 YSYEKL, per germline.

The chain joins TRBV2 to TRBJ2-3, with 9 bases matching TRBD2. There are 15 residues in the CDR3. CDR1 and CDR2 (germline): SNHLY, FYNNEI. With V trimmed by 4 bases and J by 0 bases, 2 bases remained unmatched. The CDR3 coding sequence is TGTGCCAGCAGTGCAAGCGGGGGGAGCACAGATACGCAGTATTTT. Translation: CASSASGGSTDTQYF.

The chain has TRBV10-3 and TRBJ2-3; 7 bases are shared with TRBD1. The CDR3 length is 12 residues. J lost 6 bases, V lost 6 bases, and 3 bases had no gene match. CDR1 and CDR2 from the germline V gene are ENHRY and SYGVKD. In DNA form, the CDR3 reads TGTGCCATCAGGGGGACAGAGGATACGCAGTATTTT. The encoded protein is CAIRGTEDTQYF.

The genes are TRBV27 and TRBJ1-5, with D maybe TRBD1 (6 bases). The CDR3 loop spans 15 amino acids. The germline V gene encodes CDR1 MNHEY and CDR2 SMNVEV (reference sequence). Trimming took 2 bases from V and 5 from J, leaving 13 bases between them. The CDR3 DNA is TGTGCCAGCAGTTTAACCCCAGACAGGTATCAGCCCCAGCATTTT. Its translation: CASSLTPDRYQPQHF.

The V and J genes are TRBV5-1 and TRBJ2-7; possibly TRBD2 for D (7 bases). Germline lookup yields CDR1 SGHRS and CDR2 YFSETQ. This CDR3 region has 17 residues. The ends were cut back, 4 bases at V and 2 bases at J, with 22 bases in the middle. The CDR3 is CASSPGGPGTNTYEQYF. In DNA, the CDR3 is TGCGCCAGCAGCCCCGGGGGGCCCGGGACAAATACCTACGAGCAGTACTTC.

The chain couples TRBV9 to TRBJ1-2, with TRBD1 matching over 7 bases. The CDR3 covers 15 residues. CDR1 is SGDLS, CDR2 YYNGEE, per germline. Trimming cost V 2 bases and J 3 bases; bases outside gene matches: 7. The CDR3 nucleotides are TGTGCCAGCAGCGTGACGGACAGGACCGACTATGGCTACACCTTC. This encodes CASSVTDRTDYGYTF.

This clone counts as medium-sized. The chain links TRBV5-6 to TRBJ1-1; the D is unclear. The germline V and J ends were trimmed by 0 bases and 7 bases, with 7 bases remaining between them. CDR1 is SGHDT and CDR2 is YYEEEE in the germline V gene. The CDR3 covers 12 residues. The CDR3 DNA reads as TGTGCCAGCAGCTTGGGGGAGGTTGAAGCTTTCTTT. Its translation is CASSLGEVEAFF. Filled out from reference TRBV5-6 and TRBJ1-1, the complete variable domain reads DAGVTQSPTHLIKTRGQQVTLRCSPKSGHDTVSWYQQALGQGPQFIFQYYEEEERQRGNFPDRFSGHQFPNYSSELNVNALLLGDSALYLCASSLGEVEAFFGQGTRLTVV.

The chain combines TRBV5-1 with TRBJ2-3, with D possibly matching TRBD2 (6 bases). The CDR3 has 15 amino acids. Trimming pared 0 bases from V and 1 base from J, leaving 9 bases between. CDR1 and CDR2 (germline): SGHRS, YFSETQ. CDR3 DNA sequence: TGCGCCAGCAGCTTGGGGGGGGTGGGCACAGATACGCAGTATTTT. It yields the protein CASSLGGVGTDTQYF. Drawing the rest from reference TRBV5-1 and TRBJ2-3, the complete variable domain is KAGVTQTPRYLIKTRGQQVTLSCSPISGHRSVSWYQQTPGQGLQFLFEYFSETQRNKGNFPGRFSGRQFSNSRSEMNVSTLELGDSALYLCASSLGGVGTDTQYFGPGTRLTVL.

V and J are TRBV5-4 and TRBJ1-1; D is possibly TRBD1 (6 bases). Trimming cost V 1 base and J 5 bases, with 9 bases left between them. The germline V gene encodes CDR1 SGHNT and CDR2 YYREEE (reference sequence). CDR3 length: 13 amino acids. CDR3 in amino acids: CASSLPQGTEAFF. CDR3 nucleotides: TGTGCCAGCAGCTTGCCACAGGGAACTGAAGCTTTCTTT.

This clone has more than one count but fewer than ten. The chain has TRBV6-6 and TRBJ1-4; D ambiguous. Trimming took off 6 bases at V and 2 bases at J, with 7 bases between the two ends. CDR1 is MNHNY, CDR2 SVGAGI, per germline (reference sequence). The CDR3 runs to 13 residues. CDR3 amino acids: CASRRHTNEKLFF. DNA of the CDR3: TGTGCCAGCAGGAGGCACACTAATGAAAAACTGTTTTTT.

This chain uses TRBV6-1 with TRBJ2-1; 11 positions agree with TRBD1. Germline V CDR1 and CDR2: MNHNS, SASEGT. The length of the CDR3 is 15 residues. V lost 8 bases, J lost 12 bases, and 15 bases stayed unmatched. Written as DNA, the CDR3 is TGTGCCAGCGTAAGTTTTGGACAGGGGGCAGAATGGCAGTTCTTC. Translating it yields CASVSFGQGAEWQFF.

The chain joins TRBV7-2 to TRBJ1-5; TRBD1 matches at 7 bases. V was clipped by 0 bases and J by 6 bases; unmatched bases: 5. CDR3 length equals 15 residues. The germline V gene has CDR1 SGHTA and CDR2 FQGNSA. The CDR3 region is CASSLADRVGQPQHF. Written as DNA, the CDR3 is TGTGCCAGCAGCTTAGCAGACAGGGTAGGTCAGCCCCAGCATTTT.

Points on this clone: Other DNA sequences of this sample code for an identical CDR3. The chain couples TRBV6-1 to TRBJ1-1; TRBD1 matches at 9 bases. Per germline, CDR1 MNHNS and CDR2 SASEGT. This CDR3 comprises 14 residues. The ends lost 6 bases at V and 3 bases at J; junction bases unmatched: 5. The CDR3 region is CASSPDRGDTEAFF. The CDR3 DNA reads as TGTGCCAGCAGCCCCGACAGGGGGGACACTGAAGCTTTCTTT.

The chain carries TRBV11-2 and TRBJ2-7; D ambiguous. The length of the CDR3 is 12 residues. In germline, CDR1 is SGHAT, CDR2 FQNNGV. With 1 base removed from V and 2 bases from J, the gap between germline ends came to 3 bases. CDR3 amino acids: CASSLATYEQYF. As DNA, the CDR3 is TGTGCCAGCAGCTTAGCCACCTACGAGCAGTACTTC.

CDR3 in DNA: TGTGCCAGCTCACCGGGACAGAAGGATGGCTACACCTTC. Its protein is CASSPGQKDGYTF. This chain joins TRBV18 and TRBJ1-2, with 7 bases matching TRBD1. Germline lookup yields CDR1 KGHSH and CDR2 LQKENI. V lost 3 bases and J lost 6; bases outside the gene matches: 4. CDR3 length: 13 residues.

This chain links TRBV11-2 with TRBJ2-1, with D unresolved. V dropped 8 bases and J dropped 5 bases, with 13 bases sitting between them. The CDR3 length is 13 residues. The V gene's germline CDR1 is SGHAT and CDR2 FQNNGV. CDR3 DNA sequence: TGTGCCAGCCGCATCTATAAAGACAATGAGCAGTTCTTC. Amino acid sequence: CASRIYKDNEQFF.

For this clone: A read error may produce the germline difference seen at one junction end. The chain couples TRBV7-9 to TRBJ2-5; 7 positions match TRBD2. CDR3 length equals 13 residues. Per the germline V gene, CDR1 is SEHNR and CDR2 is FQNEAQ (reference sequence). The CDR3 nucleotides are TGTTCCAGCAGCTTCGGGGGAGGGGAGACCCAGTACTTC. Residues: CSSSFGGGETQYF.

V is TRBV6-1 and J is TRBJ2-5, with 9 nucleotides matching TRBD2. The germline CDR1 and CDR2 sequences are MNHNS and SASEGT. The CDR3 is made up of 16 amino acids. Trimming at V came to 1 base and at J to 5 bases, leaving 8 bases not matched to a gene. CDR3 bases: TGTGCCAGCAGTGAAGAAGGCGGGGGGGCCTGGGAGACCCAGTACTTC. This sequence encodes CASSEEGGGAWETQYF.